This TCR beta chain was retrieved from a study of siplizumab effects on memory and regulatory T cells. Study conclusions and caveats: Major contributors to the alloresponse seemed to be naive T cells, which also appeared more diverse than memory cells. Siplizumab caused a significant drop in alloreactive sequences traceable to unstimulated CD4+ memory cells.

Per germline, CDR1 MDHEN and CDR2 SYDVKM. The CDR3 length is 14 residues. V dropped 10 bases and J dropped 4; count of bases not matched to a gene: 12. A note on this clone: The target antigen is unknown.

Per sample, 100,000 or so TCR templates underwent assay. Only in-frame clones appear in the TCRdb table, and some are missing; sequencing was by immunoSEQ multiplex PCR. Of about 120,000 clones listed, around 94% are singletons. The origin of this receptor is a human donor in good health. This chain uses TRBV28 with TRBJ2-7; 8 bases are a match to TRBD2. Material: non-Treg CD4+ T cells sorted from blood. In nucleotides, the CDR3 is TGTGCCACCCGGGTGGGGCTAGCGGGTTACGAGCAGTACTTC. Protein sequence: CATRVGLAGYEQYF.